Below are 17 T cell receptor beta chains sequenced from a single sample in a study of T cells in Graves' hyperthyroidism and ophthalmopathy. TCR beta CDR3 regions were amplified from RNA. The primer set for the first-round RT-PCR of the TCR CDR3 was HTBI. TCRdb ran MiXCR on the multiplex PCR reads and lists one entry per CDR3 protein. The sample yields about 610,000 distinct CDR3 sequences, around 46% seen once. The sequenced sample was peripheral blood or thyroid tissue (not recorded which). The origin of the receptors is a woman between 18 and 29 years old with Graves' hyperthyroidism.

The V gene is TRBV25-1, the J gene TRBJ1-2; 9 bases match TRBD1. The junction had 9 bases not matched to a gene; V was cut back by 3 bases and J by 7 bases. The length of the CDR3 is 15 residues. CDR1 MGHDK and CDR2 SYGVNS come from the germline V gene. The CDR3 is CASSDPGQGHLGYTF. DNA for the CDR3: TGTGCCAGCAGTGACCCGGGACAGGGCCACCTTGGCTACACCTTC.

This clonotype has more than one count but fewer than ten. The genes are TRBV6-6 and TRBJ1-5, with TRBD1 matching over 7 bases. This CDR3 is built from 13 residues. J gave up 6 bases and V 4 bases, and 3 bases lay outside the gene matches. The germline CDR1 and CDR2 sequences are MNHNY and SVGAGI (reference sequence). CDR3 protein: CASSLTGIQPQHF. The CDR3 DNA sequence: TGTGCCAGCAGTTTGACAGGGATTCAGCCCCAGCATTTT.

This clonotype occurred many times. This rearrangement joins TRBV29-1 to TRBJ2-3, with TRBD2 matching over 11 bases. The CDR3 extends over 13 amino acids. J gave up 6 bases and V 7 bases, and 6 bases lay outside the gene matches. Germline values: CDR1 SQVTM, CDR2 ANQGSEA. The DNA of the CDR3 is TGCAGCGCCACGACTAGCGGGGCCGATACGCAGTATTTT. Amino acid sequence: CSATTSGADTQYF.

This clonotype was observed a few times. The CDR3 bases are TGCGCCAGCAGCCCTGGTCCAGCCTACAATGAGCAGTTCTTC. Its protein product is CASSPGPAYNEQFF. V and J are TRBV5-1 and TRBJ2-1; D remains ambiguous. CDR1 is SGHRS, CDR2 YFSETQ, per germline. Trimming stripped 4 bases from V and 2 bases from J, with 10 bases between. The CDR3 loop spans 14 amino acids. The full variable domain, with the rest looked up from reference TRBV5-1 and TRBJ2-1, is KAGVTQTPRYLIKTRGQQVTLSCSPISGHRSVSWYQQTPGQGLQFLFEYFSETQRNKGNFPGRFSGRQFSNSRSEMNVSTLELGDSALYLCASSPGPAYNEQFFGPGTRLTVL.

The chain employs TRBV7-3 and TRBJ1-3; the D is unclear. The CDR3 covers 12 residues. Germline V CDR1 and CDR2: SGHTA, FQGTGA. V was pared by 5 bases and J by 7 bases, with 9 bases between. CDR3 region: CASSRYGNTIYF. As DNA, the CDR3 is TGTGCCAGCAGCCGCTATGGGAACACCATATATTTT.

Written as DNA, the CDR3 is TGTGCCAGCAGCTCCGGGACAAACTCTGGAAACACCATATATTTT. It yields the protein CASSSGTNSGNTIYF. The chain is built from TRBV7-9 and TRBJ1-3, with TRBD1 as a possible D gene (6 bases). Trimming stripped 4 bases from V and 0 bases from J, with 10 bases between. The CDR3 runs 15 residues. CDR1 is SEHNR and CDR2 is FQNEAQ in the germline V gene (reference sequence). The full variable domain, completed using reference TRBV7-9 and TRBJ1-3, is DTGVSQNPRHKITKRGQNVTFRCDPISEHNRLYWYRQTLGQGPEFLTYFQNEAQLEKSRLLSDRFSAERPKGSFSTLEIQRTEQGDSAMYLCASSSGTNSGNTIYFGEGSWLTVV.

The chain uses TRBV2 and TRBJ2-1; 11 bases agree with TRBD1. After removal of 6 bases from V and 7 bases from J, the junction contained 8 bases not matched to a gene. The CDR3 spans 15 residues. Germline V gene sequence: CDR1 SNHLY, CDR2 FYNNEI. This CDR3 reads CASSAGTGGWNEQFF. The CDR3 DNA reads TGTGCCAGCAGCGCCGGGACAGGGGGTTGGAATGAGCAGTTCTTC.

This clonotype was counted ten times or more. This chain connects TRBV29-1 to TRBJ1-1, with 8 positions matching TRBD1. Germline lookup yields CDR1 SQVTM and CDR2 ANQGSEA. The CDR3 loop spans 17 amino acids. V lost 6 bases to trimming and J lost 2 bases; unmatched junction nucleotides: 17. The CDR3: CSVAARGQRVKNTEAFF. DNA for the CDR3: TGCAGCGTCGCAGCCAGGGGGCAAAGGGTGAAAAACACTGAAGCTTTCTTT.

The chain employs TRBV6-5 and TRBJ1-1; 7 nucleotides align to TRBD1. The germline V gene has CDR1 MNHEY and CDR2 SVGAGI. V gave up 2 bases and J gave up 0 bases; unmatched junction bases: 3. CDR3 size: 15 residues. This CDR3 reads CASSYGRGVNTEAFF. DNA of the CDR3: TGTGCCAGCAGTTACGGCAGGGGGGTGAACACTGAAGCTTTCTTT.

The chain carries TRBV5-1 and TRBJ2-1; 10 nucleotides align to TRBD2. The CDR3 contains 16 residues. With 2 bases clipped from V and 3 bases from J, the junction kept 5 bases outside the gene matches. The germline V gene has CDR1 SGHRS and CDR2 YFSETQ. CDR3 DNA: TGCGCCAGCAGCTTCCGGACTAGCGGACTCTACAATGAGCAGTTCTTC. It codes for CASSFRTSGLYNEQFF.

This clonotype showed up many times. The J gene is TRBJ2-7, the V gene TRBV20-1; D possibly uses TRBD1 or TRBD2 (5 bases each). The CDR3 has 17 amino acids. The germline gives CDR1 DFQATT, CDR2 SNEGSKA (reference sequence). The V end was cut by 0 bases, the J end by 3 bases, with 21 bases between. The chain's CDR3 is CSARERGWASRYYEQYF. DNA of the CDR3: TGCAGTGCTAGAGAGAGGGGCTGGGCTAGCCGGTACTACGAGCAGTACTTC.

This chain uses TRBV2 with TRBJ2-5; D may be TRBD2 (6 bases). The ends were cut back, 7 bases at V and 9 bases at J, with 15 bases in the middle. Germline values: CDR1 SNHLY, CDR2 FYNNEI. The CDR3 extends over 12 amino acids. The CDR3, as DNA: TGTGCCAGCACGGAGGAGGGTCAGCCCCAGTACTTC. Translated: CASTEEGQPQYF. The complete variable domain, with remaining parts taken from reference TRBV2 and TRBJ2-5, reads EPEVTQTPSHQVTQMGQEVILRCVPISNHLYFYWYRQILGQKVEFLVSFYNNEISEKSEIFDDQFSVERPDGSNFTLKIRSTKLEDSAMYFCASTEEGQPQYFGPGTRLLVL.

The genes are TRBV2 and TRBJ1-4; TRBD1 aligns across 7 bases. V lost 6 bases, J lost 7 bases, and 11 bases stayed unmatched. The CDR3 spans 15 residues. Germline loops: CDR1 SNHLY, CDR2 FYNNEI. DNA for the CDR3: TGTGCCAGCAGAAGACAGGGCACGGGGGCTGAAAAACTGTTTTTT. Translation gives CASRRQGTGAEKLFF.

This clonotype has ten or more counts. The V call is TRBV9, the J call TRBJ1-1; D call uncertain. The CDR3 loop spans 13 amino acids. The ends were cut back, 6 bases at V and 4 bases at J, with 13 bases in the middle. The germline gives CDR1 SGDLS, CDR2 YYNGEE. The CDR3 spells CASNKGWGTEAFF. In DNA, the CDR3 is TGTGCCAGCAACAAGGGCTGGGGCACTGAAGCTTTCTTT.

This clonotype was picked up many times. The chain carries TRBV7-8 and TRBJ1-1; TRBD1 matches 7 bases. The CDR3 has 14 residues. The ends lost 4 bases at V and 1 base at J; junction bases unmatched: 3. From germline, CDR1 is SGHVS and CDR2 FQNEAQ. The CDR3 reads CASSSDRENTEAFF. In DNA form, the CDR3 reads TGTGCCAGCAGCTCCGACAGGGAGAACACTGAAGCTTTCTTT.

The rearrangement links TRBV6-6 to TRBJ2-7; unclear D gene. Trimming took 1 base from V and 4 from J, leaving 8 bases between them. Germline V gene sequence: CDR1 MNHNY, CDR2 SVGAGI (reference sequence). CDR3 length: 13 amino acids. CDR3 DNA sequence: TGTGCCAGCAGTTACTTTCTTTTTTACGAGCAGTACTTC. Protein product: CASSYFLFYEQYF.

In this sample, this clonotype turned up many times. A read error may account for a junction end that differs from germline. This chain joins TRBV7-7 and TRBJ2-2; possibly TRBD2 for D (6 bases). CDR1 is SSHAT, CDR2 FNYEAQ, per germline (reference sequence). The CDR3 spans 15 residues. The CDR3 is CASSLADFNTGELFF. In nucleotides, the CDR3 is TGTGCTAGCAGCTTAGCGGACTTTAACACCGGGGAGCTGTTTTTT.